This T cell receptor (beta chain) was observed in a study of blood T cell dynamics during melanoma immunotherapy. This CDR3 has 12 residues. In germline, CDR1 is LNHDA, CDR2 SQIVND (reference sequence). V lost 6 bases to trimming and J lost 5 bases, with 10 bases between them. Time point defined: pre-treatment baseline. On this clone itself: The same CDR3 is also encoded by other DNA sequences in this sample.

The table came from immunoSEQ multiplex PCR; TCRdb's copy has only in-frame clones and leaves some out. In the table there are 10,000 or so clones, less than 90% of which are singletons. This chain joins TRBV19 and TRBJ2-5; TRBD1 is a possible D gene (5 bases). The TCR was taken from a human donor with melanoma. Specimen: blood, collected from a patient treated with checkpoint blockade. The chain's CDR3 is CASRQAGETQYF. In nucleotides, the CDR3 is TGTGCCAGTAGACAGGCCGGGGAGACCCAGTACTTC.